This TCR beta chain was captured in a study of CD8 T cells in ankylosing spondylitis. Study-level findings and limits: What appeared characteristic of ankylosing spondylitis blood was a TCR beta motif of fewer than ten highly homologous variants. Significant enrichment of disease-linked clones was reported in matched ankylosing spondylitis synovial fluid.

This CDR3 is 16 amino acids long. V gave up 3 bases and J gave up 8 bases; unmatched junction bases: 8. Germline assignment: CDR1 SGHAT and CDR2 FQDESV (reference sequence). In its sample, this clonotype was seen many times. What it recognizes is unknown. Preparation of TCR beta libraries was done by quantitative 5'-RACE with molecular barcodes. TCRdb reprocessed the 5' RACE reads with MiXCR, giving one entry per CDR3 protein. The table lists some 200,000 distinct CDR3 sequences, more than 5.5% of them singletons, with over 12% in the top ten. The rearrangement joins TRBV11-1 to TRBJ2-1; 12 nucleotides align to TRBD1. Sequences were obtained from blood, either unsorted or a sorted T cell fraction (not recorded which). This clonotype was obtained from a male donor with ankylosing spondylitis. The CDR3: CASSLFGTGGLDEQFF. CDR3 nucleotide sequence: TGTGCCAGCAGCTTGTTTGGGACAGGGGGCTTGGATGAGCAGTTCTTC.